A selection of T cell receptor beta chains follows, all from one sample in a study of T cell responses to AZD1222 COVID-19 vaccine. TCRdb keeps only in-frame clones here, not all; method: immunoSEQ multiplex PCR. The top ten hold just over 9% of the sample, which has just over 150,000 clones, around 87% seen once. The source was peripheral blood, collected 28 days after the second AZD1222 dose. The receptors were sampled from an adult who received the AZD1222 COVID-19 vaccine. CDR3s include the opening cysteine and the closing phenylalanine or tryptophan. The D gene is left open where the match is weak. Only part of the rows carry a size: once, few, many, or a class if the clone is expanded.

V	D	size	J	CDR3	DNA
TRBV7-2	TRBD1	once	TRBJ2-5	CASSSQGMMAQYF	TGTGCCAGCAGCTCACAGGGGATGATGGCCCAGTACTTC
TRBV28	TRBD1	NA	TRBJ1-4	CASSLGHLLLGQKDEKLFF	TGTGCCAGCAGTTTGGGCCACCTCTTACTGGGACAGAAGGATGAAAAACTGTTTTTT
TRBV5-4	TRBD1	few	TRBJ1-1	CASSLQGIGTEAFF	TGTGCCAGCAGCCTACAGGGGATTGGTACTGAAGCTTTCTTT
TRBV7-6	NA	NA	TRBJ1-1	CASILSSVF	TGTGCCAGTATACTATCGTCCGTCTTT
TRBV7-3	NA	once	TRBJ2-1	CASSELLQFF	TGTGCCAGCTCTGAACTACTGCAGTTCTTC
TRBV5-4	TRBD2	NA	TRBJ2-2	CASSLPPGGGSSGELFF	TGTGCCAGCAGCCTGCCCCCCGGCGGGGGGTCCTCCGGGGAGCTGTTTTTT
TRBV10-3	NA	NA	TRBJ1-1	CAISESVVNTEAFF	TGTGCCATCAGTGAATCCGTGGTAAACACTGAAGCTTTCTTT
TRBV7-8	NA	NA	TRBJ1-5	CASNPGGGFMRNQPQHF	TGTGCCAGCAACCCGGGGGGAGGGTTTATGCGCAATCAGCCCCAGCATTTT
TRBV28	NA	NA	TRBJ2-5	CASSSPVYETQYF	TGTGCCAGCAGTTCCCCCGTCTATGAGACCCAGTACTTC
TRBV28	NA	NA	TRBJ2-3	CASSSVFPDTQYF	TGTGCCAGCAGTTCGGTGTTTCCAGATACGCAGTATTTT
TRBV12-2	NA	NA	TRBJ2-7	CAPRGQRGPPYEQYF	TGTGCACCACGAGGGCAACGGGGGCCCCCCTACGAGCAGTACTTC
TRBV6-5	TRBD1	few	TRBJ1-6	CASSYSTGSSGSLHF	TGTGCCAGCAGTTACTCGACAGGGAGCTCCGGTTCCCTCCACTTT
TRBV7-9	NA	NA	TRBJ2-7	CASSLGGGGRSYEQYF	TGTGCCAGCAGCTTAGGAGGGGGGGGGCGCTCCTACGAGCAGTACTTC
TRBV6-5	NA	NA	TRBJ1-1	CASSYSKDTEAFF	TGTGCCAGCAGTTACTCCAAGGACACTGAAGCTTTCTTT
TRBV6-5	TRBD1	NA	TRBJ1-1	CATGQGVSGTEAFF	TGTGCCACCGGGCAGGGGGTGAGTGGCACTGAAGCTTTCTTT
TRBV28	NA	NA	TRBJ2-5	CASSVRGPSTQYF	TGTGCCAGCAGTGTCCGTGGGCCGTCGACCCAGTACTTC
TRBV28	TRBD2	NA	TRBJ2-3	CASSQTSGSTDTQYF	TGTGCCAGCAGCCAGACTAGCGGCAGCACAGATACGCAGTATTTT
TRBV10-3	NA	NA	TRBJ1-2	CAISPLPTNYGYTF	TGTGCCATCAGTCCGCTCCCGACAAACTATGGCTACACCTTC
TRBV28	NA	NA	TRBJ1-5	CASALGGNQPQHF	TGTGCCAGCGCATTGGGAGGCAATCAGCCCCAGCATTTT
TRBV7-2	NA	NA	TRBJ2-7	CATLLGRDKRYEQYF	TGTGCCACCCTCTTAGGCCGGGACAAGCGTTACGAGCAGTACTTC
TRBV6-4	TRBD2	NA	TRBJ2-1	CASRNSGGSYNEQFF	TGTGCCAGCAGGAATAGCGGGGGGTCCTACAATGAGCAGTTCTTC
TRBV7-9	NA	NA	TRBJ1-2	CASSLETVLYGYTF	TGTGCCAGCAGCTTAGAAACCGTCCTCTATGGCTACACCTTC
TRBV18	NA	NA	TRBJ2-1	CASSPDGWGAHGKGDNEQFF	TGTGCCAGCTCACCAGACGGGTGGGGGGCGCATGGTAAGGGGGACAATGAGCAGTTCTTC
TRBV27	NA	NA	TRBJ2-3	CASRRMDGTDTQYF	TGTGCCAGCAGAAGAATGGACGGCACAGATACGCAGTATTTT
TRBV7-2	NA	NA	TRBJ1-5	CASSLGDNQPQHF	TGTGCCAGCAGCTTAGGAGACAATCAGCCCCAGCATTTT
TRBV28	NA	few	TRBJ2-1	CASRPPQGTYNEQFF	TGTGCCAGCAGGCCTCCACAGGGTACCTACAATGAGCAGTTCTTC
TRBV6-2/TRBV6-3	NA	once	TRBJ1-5	CASSFPGTIQPQHF	TGTGCCAGCAGCTTCCCCGGGACAATTCAGCCCCAGCATTTT
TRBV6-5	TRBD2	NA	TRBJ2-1	CASILLAAYNEQFF	TGTGCCAGTATTTTGCTAGCGGCGTACAATGAGCAGTTCTTC
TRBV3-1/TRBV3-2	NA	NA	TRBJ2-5	CASSQETQYF	TGTGCCAGCAGCCAAGAGACCCAGTACTTC
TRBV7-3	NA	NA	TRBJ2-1	CASSIDHNEQFF	TGTGCCAGCAGTATCGACCACAATGAGCAGTTCTTC
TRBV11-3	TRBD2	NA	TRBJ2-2	CASSLSGASYTGELFF	TGTGCCAGCAGCCTTAGCGGGGCTTCCTACACCGGGGAGCTGTTTTTT
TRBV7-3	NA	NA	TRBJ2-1	CASSLGGEVTYNEQFF	TGTGCCAGCAGCTTAGGCGGGGAGGTCACCTACAATGAGCAGTTCTTC
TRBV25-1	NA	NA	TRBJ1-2	CASSESGSRGGYGYTF	TGTGCCAGCAGTGAATCGGGGAGTAGGGGCGGCTATGGCTACACCTTC
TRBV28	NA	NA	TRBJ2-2	CASSLRGLANTGELFF	TGTGCCAGCAGTTTACGGGGTCTCGCGAACACCGGGGAGCTGTTTTTT
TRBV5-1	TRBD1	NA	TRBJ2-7	CASSLNRGEVYEQYF	TGCGCCAGCAGCTTGAACAGGGGAGAGGTGTACGAGCAGTACTTC
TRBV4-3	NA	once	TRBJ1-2	CASSQDPGSYGYTF	TGCGCCAGCAGCCAAGATCCGGGTTCCTATGGCTACACCTTC
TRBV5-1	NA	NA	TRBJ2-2	CASSQGTQYTGELFF	TGCGCCAGCAGCCAAGGGACTCAATACACCGGGGAGCTGTTTTTT
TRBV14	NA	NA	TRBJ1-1	CASSQEYLLNTEAFF	TGTGCCAGCAGCCAAGAATACCTTTTGAACACTGAAGCTTTCTTT
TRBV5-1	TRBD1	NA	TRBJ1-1	CASSSQGGGTEAFF	TGCGCCAGCAGCTCCCAAGGGGGCGGGACTGAAGCTTTCTTT
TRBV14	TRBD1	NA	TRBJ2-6	CASSQLGQGASGANVLTF	TGTGCCAGCAGCCAGCTAGGACAGGGGGCTTCTGGGGCCAACGTCCTGACTTTC
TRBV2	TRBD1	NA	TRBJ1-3	CASRTGVFSGNTIYF	TGTGCCAGCCGGACAGGCGTTTTCTCTGGAAACACCATATATTTT
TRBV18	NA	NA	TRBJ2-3	CASSPGFGTDTQYF	TGTGCCAGCTCACCAGGGTTTGGTACAGATACGCAGTATTTT
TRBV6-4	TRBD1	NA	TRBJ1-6	CASSTGTGGSPLHF	TGTGCCAGCAGTACCGGGACAGGGGGTTCACCCCTCCACTTT
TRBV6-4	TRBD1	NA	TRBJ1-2	CASSGQGSSSGYTF	TGTGCCAGCAGCGGACAGGGATCTTCTAGTGGCTACACCTTC
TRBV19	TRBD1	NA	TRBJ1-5	CASRPTDRGRSNQPQHF	TGTGCCAGTAGACCAACAGATAGGGGGCGAAGCAATCAGCCCCAGCATTTT
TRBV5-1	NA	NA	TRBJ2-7	CASSPRGRGGSYEQYF	TGCGCCAGCAGCCCCCGGGGCCGTGGGGGCTCCTACGAGCAGTACTTC
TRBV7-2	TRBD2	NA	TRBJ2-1	CASSLASAGGPNEQFF	TGTGCCAGCAGCTTAGCAAGTGCGGGAGGGCCTAATGAGCAGTTCTTC
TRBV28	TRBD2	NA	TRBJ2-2	CASSLFTINGLGVLVSGELFF	TGTGCCAGCAGTTTATTCACCATTAACGGACTAGGAGTCTTGGTCTCCGGGGAGCTGTTTTTT
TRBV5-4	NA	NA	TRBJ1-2	CASSLDREVSYGYTF	TGTGCCAGCAGCTTGGACAGGGAGGTTAGCTATGGCTACACCTTC
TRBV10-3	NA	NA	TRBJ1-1	CATQGNTEAFF	TGTGCCACCCAGGGAAACACTGAAGCTTTCTTT
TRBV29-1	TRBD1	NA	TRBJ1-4	CSVPTGIGEKLFF	TGCAGCGTTCCGACAGGGATCGGTGAAAAACTGTTTTTT
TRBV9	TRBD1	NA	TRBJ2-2	CASSVALDRVSGELFF	TGTGCCAGCAGCGTAGCCCTGGACAGGGTGTCCGGGGAGCTGTTTTTT
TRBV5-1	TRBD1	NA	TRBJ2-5	CASSFTGGKETQYF	TGCGCCAGCAGCTTCACAGGGGGCAAGGAGACCCAGTACTTC
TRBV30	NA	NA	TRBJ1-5	CAWGTSGDQPQHF	TGTGCCTGGGGGACTTCCGGGGACCAGCCCCAGCATTTT
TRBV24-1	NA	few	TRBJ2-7	CATSAGGEQYF	TGTGCCACCAGTGCTGGGGGCGAGCAGTACTTC
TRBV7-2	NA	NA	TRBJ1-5	CASSKTRGGNQPQHF	TGTGCCAGCAGTAAAACCAGAGGGGGCAATCAGCCCCAGCATTTT
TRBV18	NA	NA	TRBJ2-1	CASSPPMGDEQFF	TGTGCCAGCTCACCACCGATGGGCGATGAGCAGTTCTTC